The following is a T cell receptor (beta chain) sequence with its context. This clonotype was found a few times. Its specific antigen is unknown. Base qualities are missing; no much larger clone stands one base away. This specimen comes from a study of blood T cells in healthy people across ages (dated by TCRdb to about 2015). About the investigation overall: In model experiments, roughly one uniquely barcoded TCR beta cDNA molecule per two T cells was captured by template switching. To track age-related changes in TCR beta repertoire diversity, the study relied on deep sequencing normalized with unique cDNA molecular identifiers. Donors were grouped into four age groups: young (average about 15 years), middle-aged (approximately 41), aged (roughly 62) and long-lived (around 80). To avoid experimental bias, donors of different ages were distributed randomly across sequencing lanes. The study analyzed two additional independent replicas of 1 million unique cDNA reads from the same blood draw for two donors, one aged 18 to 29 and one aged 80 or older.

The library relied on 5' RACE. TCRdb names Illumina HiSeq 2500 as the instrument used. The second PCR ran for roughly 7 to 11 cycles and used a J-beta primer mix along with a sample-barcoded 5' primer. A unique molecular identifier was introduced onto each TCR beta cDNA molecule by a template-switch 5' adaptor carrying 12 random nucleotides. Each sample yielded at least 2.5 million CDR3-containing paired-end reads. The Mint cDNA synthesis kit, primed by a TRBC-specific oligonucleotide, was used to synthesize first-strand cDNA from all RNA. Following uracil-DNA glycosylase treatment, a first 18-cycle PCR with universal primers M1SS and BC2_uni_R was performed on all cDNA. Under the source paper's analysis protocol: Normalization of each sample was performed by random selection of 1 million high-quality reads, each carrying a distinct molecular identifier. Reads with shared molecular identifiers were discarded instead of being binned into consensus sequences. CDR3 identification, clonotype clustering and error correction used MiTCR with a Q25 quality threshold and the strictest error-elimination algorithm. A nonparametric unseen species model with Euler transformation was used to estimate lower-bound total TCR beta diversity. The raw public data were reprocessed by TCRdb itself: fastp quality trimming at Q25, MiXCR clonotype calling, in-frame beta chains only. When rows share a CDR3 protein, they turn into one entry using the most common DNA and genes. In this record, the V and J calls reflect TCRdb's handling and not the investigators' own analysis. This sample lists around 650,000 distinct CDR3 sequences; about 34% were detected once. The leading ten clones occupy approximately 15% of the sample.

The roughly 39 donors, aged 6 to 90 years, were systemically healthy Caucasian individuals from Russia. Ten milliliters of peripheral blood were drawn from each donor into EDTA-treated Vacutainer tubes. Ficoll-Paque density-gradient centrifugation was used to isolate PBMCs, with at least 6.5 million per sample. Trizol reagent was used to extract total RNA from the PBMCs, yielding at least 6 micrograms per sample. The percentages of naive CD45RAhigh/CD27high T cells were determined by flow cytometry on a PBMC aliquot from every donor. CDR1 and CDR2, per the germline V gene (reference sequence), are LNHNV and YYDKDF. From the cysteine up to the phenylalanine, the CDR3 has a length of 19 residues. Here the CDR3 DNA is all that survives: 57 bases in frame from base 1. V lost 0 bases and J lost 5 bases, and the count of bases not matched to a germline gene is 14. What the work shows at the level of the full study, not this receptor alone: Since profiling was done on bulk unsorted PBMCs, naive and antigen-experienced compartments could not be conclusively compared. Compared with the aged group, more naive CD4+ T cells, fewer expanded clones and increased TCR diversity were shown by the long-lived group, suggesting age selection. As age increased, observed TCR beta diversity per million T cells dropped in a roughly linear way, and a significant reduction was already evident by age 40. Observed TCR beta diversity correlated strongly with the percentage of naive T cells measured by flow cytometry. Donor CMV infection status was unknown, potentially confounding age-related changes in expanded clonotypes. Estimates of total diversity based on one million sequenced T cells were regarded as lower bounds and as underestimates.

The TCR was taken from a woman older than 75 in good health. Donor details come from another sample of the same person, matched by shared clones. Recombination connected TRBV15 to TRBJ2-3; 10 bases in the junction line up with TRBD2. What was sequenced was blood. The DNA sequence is TGTGCCACCAGCAGAGATATCGGGCTAGCGGGAGACGGGGGAGATACGCAGTATTTT. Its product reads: CATSRDIGLAGDGGDTQYF.